The 9 T cell receptor beta chains below come from one sample, sequenced in a study of cytomegalovirus exposure and HLA in healthy donors. 13 Jbeta primers and 60 Vbeta primers were used for the PCR. TCRdb's copy holds only in-frame clones and misses some; the assay was immunoSEQ multiplex PCR. Of 150,000 or so clones listed, 60% to 85% are singletons. Specimen: PBMCs. The receptors stem from a man aged 40-55 years in good health and CMV-seropositive.

The chain carries TRBV11-3 and TRBJ1-5, with TRBD1 matching over 7 bases. The V segment lost 1 base and the J segment 0 bases; nucleotides outside the gene matches: 9. CDR1 and CDR2 (germline): SGHNT, YENEEA. The CDR3 has 18 residues. The CDR3 loop is CASSLGSGGTYSNQPQHF. Here the CDR3 DNA reads TGTGCCAGCAGCTTAGGGTCAGGGGGAACATATAGCAATCAGCCCCAGCATTTT.

The chain employs TRBV5-4 and TRBJ2-1, with 16 bases fitting TRBD2. CDR3 length: 17 residues. Germline CDR1 and CDR2: SGHNT and YYREEE (reference sequence). J was trimmed by 6 bases and V by 7 bases; bases with no gene match: 10. The CDR3 spells CASLLGGTSGRGNEQFF. DNA of the CDR3: TGTGCCAGCCTTCTCGGAGGGACTAGCGGGAGGGGCAATGAGCAGTTCTTC.

The chain employs TRBV19 and TRBJ2-7; 7 bases map to TRBD2. The CDR3 is made up of 13 amino acids. CDR1 is LNHDA and CDR2 is SQIVND in the germline V gene (reference sequence). V trimming: 3 bases; J trimming: 3 bases; junction bases outside the gene matches: 2. The CDR3 reads CASSISGFYEQYF. The CDR3 DNA reads as TGTGCCAGTAGTATTAGCGGGTTCTACGAGCAGTACTTC.

V gene TRBV7-9 combines with J gene TRBJ2-1, with 8 bases aligning to TRBD2. The CDR3 has 16 amino acids. Germline CDR1 SEHNR, CDR2 FQNEAQ (reference sequence). J lost 7 bases, V lost 3 bases, and 11 bases had no gene match. CDR3 in DNA: TGTGCCAGCAGCTTTAGGGCACGCGGGGGGCGGAATGAGCAGTTCTTC. Translation gives CASSFRARGGRNEQFF.

The chain is built from TRBV7-9 and TRBJ1-3; D gene unclear. V was shortened by 2 bases and J by 8 bases, with 10 bases between the two germline ends. Per the germline V gene, CDR1 is SEHNR and CDR2 is FQNEAQ (reference sequence). The CDR3 length is 13 residues. The CDR3 region is CASSLLAQDTIYF. The CDR3 DNA reads as TGTGCCAGCAGCTTATTGGCTCAAGACACCATATATTTT.

This chain links TRBV14 with TRBJ1-1; D call uncertain. The CDR3 extends over 14 amino acids. Germline CDR1 reads SGHDN; CDR2 reads FVKESK. V lost 0 bases and J 11 bases, leaving 16 bases between the germline ends. CDR3 nucleotides: TGTGCCAGCAGCCAAGATCGGGGTACAAGGGAGGCTTTCTTT. It yields the protein CASSQDRGTREAFF.

V is TRBV7-2 and J is TRBJ2-7; D gene ambiguous. The ends were cut back, 5 bases at V and 0 bases at J, with 17 bases in the middle. CDR1 and CDR2 (germline): SGHTA, FQGNSA. There are 16 residues in the CDR3. CDR3 amino acids: CASSLEPGFVSYEQYF. Here the CDR3 DNA reads TGTGCCAGCAGCCTAGAACCAGGCTTCGTCTCCTACGAGCAGTACTTC. The complete variable domain, with remaining parts taken from reference TRBV7-2 and TRBJ2-7, reads GAGVSQSPSNKVTEKGKDVELRCDPISGHTALYWYRQSLGQGLEFLIYFQGNSAPDKSGLPSDRFSAERTGGSVSTLTIQRTQQEDSAVYLCASSLEPGFVSYEQYFGPGTRLTVT.

The chain employs TRBV5-4 and TRBJ2-2; D is perhaps TRBD1 (5 bases). Trimming cost V 4 bases and J 1 base, with 8 bases left between them. This CDR3 region has 14 residues. Per germline, CDR1 SGHNT and CDR2 YYREEE (reference sequence). Here the CDR3 reads CASSIDRNTGELFF. The CDR3 DNA reads as TGTGCCAGCAGCATAGACAGGAACACCGGGGAGCTGTTTTTT.

Only a few counts were recorded for this clone. The chain carries TRBV7-5 and TRBJ2-3; the listed D gene, TRBD2, was not tested against the DNA. TRBV7-5 represents a pseudogene. CDR3 length: 14 residues. The CDR3: CAFPLAGGSDTQYF. Here the CDR3 DNA reads TGTGCCTTTCCCCTAGCGGGAGGTTCAGATACGCAGTATTTT.